Listed below are T cell receptor beta chains from one sample, sequenced in a study of blood T cell repertoires in COVID-19. The table came from immunoSEQ multiplex PCR; TCRdb's copy has only in-frame clones and leaves some out. There are some 200,000 clones in the sample; around 90% occur only once, and approximately 2.2% lies in the top ten. The sample consisted of PBMCs or T cells enriched from blood (not recorded which). The receptor source for this set is a woman in her thirties who had recovered from COVID-19. The CDR3 runs from the conserved cysteine through the conserved F or W.

j_call: TRBJ1-1
v_call: TRBV6-2/TRBV6-3
cdr3_aa: CASSYGAVRAFF

j_call: TRBJ2-1
v_call: TRBV9
cdr3_aa: CASSSRDLWGNEQFF

j_call: TRBJ1-1
v_call: TRBV7-9
cdr3_aa: CASSGTGSHTEAFF

j_call: TRBJ2-5
v_call: TRBV7-3
cdr3_aa: CASSEAGGPLETQYF

j_call: TRBJ1-1
v_call: TRBV12-3/TRBV12-4
cdr3_aa: CASRTRQDEAFF

j_call: TRBJ1-5
v_call: TRBV30
cdr3_aa: CAWSGDSNQPQHF

j_call: TRBJ2-2
v_call: TRBV11-3
cdr3_aa: CASSRGGATNTGELFF

j_call: TRBJ2-7
v_call: TRBV6-5
cdr3_aa: CASSYADSTYEQYF

j_call: TRBJ1-4
v_call: TRBV7-9
cdr3_aa: CASSLPGQGNEKLFF

j_call: TRBJ1-6
v_call: TRBV10-3
cdr3_aa: CATGGRGRDSPLHF

j_call: TRBJ2-3
v_call: TRBV11-2
cdr3_aa: CASSLDTAGTDTQYF

j_call: TRBJ1-2
v_call: TRBV7-9
cdr3_aa: CASSLADRTGYTF

j_call: TRBJ2-1
v_call: TRBV5-5
cdr3_aa: CASTQWRDPDNEQFF

j_call: TRBJ1-1
v_call: TRBV30
cdr3_aa: CAWSVGGGTEAFF

j_call: TRBJ1-1
v_call: TRBV4-2
cdr3_aa: CASSQAKGQSDTEAFF

j_call: TRBJ2-3
v_call: TRBV7-2
cdr3_aa: CASRNSASGSSKDTQYF

j_call: TRBJ1-1
v_call: TRBV11-2
cdr3_aa: CASRYATGEAFF

j_call: TRBJ1-5
v_call: TRBV6-2/TRBV6-3
cdr3_aa: CASSYGGAQPQHF

j_call: TRBJ1-2
v_call: TRBV19
cdr3_aa: CASSIRGGLYGYTF

j_call: TRBJ1-1
v_call: TRBV20-1
cdr3_aa: CSASYQLAEAFF

j_call: TRBJ2-1
v_call: TRBV5-1
cdr3_aa: CASSLFGSYNEQFF

j_call: TRBJ2-7
v_call: TRBV13
cdr3_aa: CASSSGLASYEQYF

j_call: TRBJ2-2
v_call: TRBV9
cdr3_aa: CASSVGSGLNTGELFF

j_call: TRBJ1-2
v_call: TRBV6-1
cdr3_aa: CASSDFSSTAQTGYTF

j_call: TRBJ1-1
v_call: TRBV7-2
cdr3_aa: CASSLDAGNTEAFF

j_call: TRBJ2-5
v_call: TRBV2
cdr3_aa: CASSEAETGEETQYF

j_call: TRBJ2-7
v_call: TRBV7-9
cdr3_aa: CASSAQGDYEQYF

j_call: TRBJ1-3
v_call: TRBV19
cdr3_aa: CASTTTGGSRNTIYF

j_call: TRBJ2-2
v_call: TRBV28
cdr3_aa: CASNGRGELFF

j_call: TRBJ2-7
v_call: TRBV29-1
cdr3_aa: CSVRGQGNEQYF

j_call: TRBJ1-6
v_call: TRBV19
cdr3_aa: CASRIGGQGNSPLHF

j_call: TRBJ2-7
v_call: TRBV4-3
cdr3_aa: CASSQASSFSSSYEQYF

j_call: TRBJ1-3
v_call: TRBV30
cdr3_aa: CAWRQGHSGNTIYF

j_call: TRBJ1-2
v_call: TRBV5-1
cdr3_aa: CASSRSEDRNYGYTF

j_call: TRBJ2-1
v_call: TRBV21-1
cdr3_aa: CASSKARTRAYNEQFF

j_call: TRBJ1-2
v_call: TRBV6-2/TRBV6-3
cdr3_aa: CASSPGTAGDYTF

j_call: TRBJ1-3
v_call: TRBV19
cdr3_aa: CASSIDATSSGNTIYF

j_call: TRBJ2-7
v_call: TRBV6-5
cdr3_aa: CASRFSGSPYEQYF

j_call: TRBJ1-6
v_call: TRBV5-1
cdr3_aa: CASSSPDRGNSPLHF

j_call: TRBJ1-1
v_call: TRBV24-1
cdr3_aa: CATSDRTGGTEAFF

j_call: TRBJ1-5
v_call: TRBV6-6
cdr3_aa: CASSSPGTVNQPQHF

j_call: TRBJ1-4
v_call: TRBV15
cdr3_aa: CATIGRGPRNEKLFF

j_call: TRBJ2-2
v_call: TRBV5-4
cdr3_aa: CASTQDRAWTGELFF

j_call: TRBJ2-3
v_call: TRBV6-5
cdr3_aa: CASRGLLAGTDTQYF